Listed here are 28 T cell receptor beta chains from one sample, sequenced in a study of PD-L1 blockade in urothelial cancer (dated by TCRdb to 2015 to 2018). The library came from the immunoSEQ multiplex PCR assay. TCRdb re-hosts the immuneACCESS table, in-frame sequences only. Its copies lack some clones; in the studies checked, an unresolved V gene accounts for under half of them, and the cause for the rest is not known. For this sample there are 45,000 to 60,000 clones; roughly 85% appear just once. About a sixth of the sample rests with the top ten. The sample's time point label, in plain terms: pretreatment peripheral blood. The material was PBMCs, obtained around atezolizumab (anti-PD-L1) treatment. The receptors here all came from a man aged 65-85 years with urothelial cancer.

This clone was observed a few times. The V call is TRBV15, the J call TRBJ1-4, with TRBD1 identical over 9 bases. With V trimmed by 5 bases and J by 7 bases, 5 bases remained unmatched. The CDR3 covers 14 residues. Germline V lookup: CDR1 LNHNV, CDR2 YYDKDF (reference sequence). CDR3 DNA sequence: TGTGCCACCAGCGTGGGACAGGGTTTTGAAAAACTGTTTTTT. This gives the protein CATSVGQGFEKLFF. Together with reference TRBV15 and TRBJ1-4, the CDR3 gives the full variable domain: DAMVIQNPRYQVTQFGKPVTLSCSQTLNHNVMYWYQQKSSQAPKLLFHYYDKDFNNEADTPDNFQSRRPNTSFCFLDIRSPGLGDTAMYLCATSVGQGFEKLFFGSGTQLSVL.

This clone came up a few times. The chain couples TRBV11-2 to TRBJ2-3; 7 bases are shared with TRBD1. The length of the CDR3 is 13 residues. Germline trimming cut 6 bases from V and 2 bases from J; bases unmatched to any gene: 2. Per the germline V gene, CDR1 is SGHAT and CDR2 is FQNNGV. The CDR3 sequence is CASRTGDTDTQYF. The CDR3 bases are TGTGCCAGCAGAACAGGGGACACAGATACGCAGTATTTT.

The J gene is TRBJ2-3, the V gene TRBV19, with 8 bases matching TRBD1. The CDR3 has 15 amino acids. The trim removed 8 bases at V and 0 bases at J, leaving 7 bases unmatched. Germline V gives CDR1 LNHDA, CDR2 SQIVND (reference sequence). Here the CDR3 reads CASGPGGPSTDTQYF. The CDR3, as DNA: TGTGCCAGTGGTCCAGGGGGCCCGAGCACAGATACGCAGTATTTT.

The chain employs TRBV2 and TRBJ1-2; the D gene is possibly TRBD1 (6 bases). Between the trimmed V and J ends, which lost 4 bases and 10 bases, there was a span of 16 bases. There are 13 residues in the CDR3. Per germline, CDR1 SNHLY and CDR2 FYNNEI. The CDR3 DNA is TGTGCCAGCAGTGCCTCGACAGGTTCGTCCTACACCTTC. It codes for CASSASTGSSYTF. The whole variable domain, remainder taken from reference TRBV2 and TRBJ1-2, is EPEVTQTPSHQVTQMGQEVILRCVPISNHLYFYWYRQILGQKVEFLVSFYNNEISEKSEIFDDQFSVERPDGSNFTLKIRSTKLEDSAMYFCASSASTGSSYTFGSGTRLTVV.

This rearrangement joins TRBV11-3 to TRBJ2-1; a weak D match, TRBD2 (5 bases). The ends were cut back, 0 bases at V and 6 bases at J, with 15 bases in the middle. Germline V gives CDR1 SGHNT, CDR2 YENEEA. The CDR3 consists of 16 residues. In DNA form, the CDR3 reads TGTGCCAGCAGCTTAGATGGGAGCGGAACTTTCAATGAGCAGTTCTTC. Translated, it gives CASSLDGSGTFNEQFF. The whole variable domain, remainder taken from reference TRBV11-3 and TRBJ2-1, is EAGVVQSPRYKIIEKKQPVAFWCNPISGHNTLYWYLQNLGQGPELLIRYENEEAVDDSQLPKDRFSAERLKGVDSTLKIQPAELGDSAVYLCASSLDGSGTFNEQFFGPGTRLTVL.

This sequence joins TRBV29-1 and TRBJ2-3; TRBD2 agrees at 10 bases. The CDR3 sequence is 13 residues long. V dropped 6 bases and J dropped 4; count of bases not matched to a gene: 4. The germline CDR1 and CDR2 sequences are SQVTM and ANQGSEA. The CDR3, as DNA: TGCAGCGTACGGACTAGCGGAGCAGATACGCAGTATTTT. Amino acid sequence: CSVRTSGADTQYF.

In its sample, this clone was seen once. The chain is built from TRBV5-1 and TRBJ2-7; TRBD2 matches at 12 bases. The germline gives CDR1 SGHRS, CDR2 YFSETQ. The CDR3 extends over 15 amino acids. The ends lost 5 bases at V and 1 base at J; junction bases unmatched: 4. The CDR3 sequence: CASSHGLAGSYEQYF. The DNA for the CDR3 is TGCGCCAGCAGTCACGGACTAGCGGGGTCCTACGAGCAGTACTTC.

The chain recombines TRBV7-9 with TRBJ1-4; weak D call: TRBD1 (5 bases). The V and J ends lost 1 base and 5 bases respectively, with 17 bases between them. The CDR3 extends over 17 amino acids. CDR1 SEHNR and CDR2 FQNEAQ come from the germline V gene (reference sequence). CDR3: CASSLGRGGSGNEKLFF. In DNA, the CDR3 is TGTGCCAGCAGCTTAGGAAGGGGAGGATCGGGGAATGAAAAACTGTTTTTT.

The chain links TRBV4-1 to TRBJ2-5; tentative D call: TRBD1 (5 bases). V dropped 4 bases and J dropped 2 bases, with 11 bases sitting between them. Germline V gives CDR1 MGHRA, CDR2 YSYEKL. The CDR3 spans 14 residues. Here the CDR3 reads CASSLVGQQETQYF. CDR3 nucleotides: TGCGCCAGCAGCCTCGTGGGGCAGCAAGAGACCCAGTACTTC.

This clone has only a few counts. The chain uses TRBV2 and TRBJ2-5, with TRBD1 as a possible D gene (5 bases). The germline V gene encodes CDR1 SNHLY and CDR2 FYNNEI. The CDR3 has 13 amino acids. V gave up 7 bases and J gave up 1 base, with 10 bases separating them. The DNA of the CDR3 is TGTGCCAGCACCCGACAGACCCAAGAGACCCAGTACTTC. It specifies CASTRQTQETQYF.

In its sample, this clone was seen once. The chain recombines TRBV29-1 with TRBJ2-1; TRBD2 agrees at 7 bases. The CDR3 has 14 residues. Losses at the gene ends were 1 base for V and 6 bases for J; bases not matched to a gene: 6. Germline-derived CDR1 and CDR2 are SQVTM and ANQGSEA. Here the CDR3 reads CSVEGGWEGNEQFF. In DNA form, the CDR3 reads TGCAGCGTTGAAGGGGGGTGGGAGGGCAATGAGCAGTTCTTC.

This clone came up a few times. This chain connects TRBV7-6 to TRBJ2-3, with TRBD2 identical over 8 bases. J lost 6 bases, V lost 0 bases, and 11 bases had no gene match. CDR3 length equals 17 residues. The germline V gene encodes CDR1 SGHVS and CDR2 FNYEAQ. CDR3 protein: CASSLALKRELSDTQYF. Here the CDR3 DNA reads TGTGCCAGCAGCTTAGCCCTAAAGCGGGAGCTTTCGGATACGCAGTATTTT.

V usage is TRBV4-1 and J usage is TRBJ1-1; possibly TRBD1 for D (6 bases). V was trimmed by 3 bases and J by 1 base, leaving 9 bases between them. Germline assignment: CDR1 MGHRA and CDR2 YSYEKL. This CDR3 region has 14 residues. The CDR3 loop reads CASSHGQTNTEAFF. The CDR3 coding sequence is TGCGCCAGCAGCCACGGACAGACGAACACTGAAGCTTTCTTT.

The chain is built from TRBV9 and TRBJ1-1; TRBD1 aligns across 10 bases. J was trimmed by 1 base and V by 3 bases; bases with no gene match: 9. The V gene's germline CDR1 is SGDLS and CDR2 YYNGEE. The CDR3 is 17 residues long. The CDR3: CASSETRDRGPNTEAFF. DNA for the CDR3: TGTGCCAGCAGCGAGACCCGGGACAGGGGACCGAACACTGAAGCTTTCTTT.

The chain combines TRBV7-9 with TRBJ2-3; possible D gene TRBD2, 6 bases. This CDR3 is built from 15 residues. V was trimmed by 1 base and J by 2 bases, leaving 10 bases between them. Looked up from germline, CDR1 is SEHNR and CDR2 is FQNEAQ (reference sequence). The CDR3 DNA sequence: TGTGCCAGCAGCTTAGGCGGGCGGGACACAGATACGCAGTATTTT. This sequence encodes CASSLGGRDTDTQYF.

CDR3 nucleotides: TGTGCCAGCAGCTCGCTACTGGGACTGCCCACCGGGGAGCTGTTTTTT. It translates to CASSSLLGLPTGELFF. This chain connects TRBV5-6 to TRBJ2-2; the D gene is possibly TRBD2 (6 bases). V was trimmed by 3 bases and J by 4 bases, leaving 16 bases between them. Looked up from germline, CDR1 is SGHDT and CDR2 is YYEEEE. This CDR3 comprises 16 residues.

The chain carries TRBV7-9 and TRBJ2-1, with 7 bases lining up with TRBD2. J lost 3 bases, V lost 6 bases, and 5 bases had no gene match. Germline CDR1 reads SEHNR; CDR2 reads FQNEAQ (reference sequence). The CDR3 length is 14 residues. The CDR3: CASRASGVYNEQFF. The CDR3 nucleotides read TGTGCCAGCAGAGCGAGCGGGGTCTACAATGAGCAGTTCTTC.

This chain connects TRBV7-2 to TRBJ2-1; 9 bases agree with TRBD2. The V gene's germline CDR1 is SGHTA and CDR2 FQGNSA. There are 14 residues in the CDR3. J gave up 9 bases and V 4 bases, and 7 bases lay outside the gene matches. The CDR3 loop reads CASSSVAGAVEQFF. The DNA for the CDR3 is TGTGCCAGCAGCTCCGTAGCGGGAGCCGTTGAGCAGTTCTTC. Supplemented by reference TRBV7-2 and TRBJ2-1, the full variable domain reads GAGVSQSPSNKVTEKGKDVELRCDPISGHTALYWYRQSLGQGLEFLIYFQGNSAPDKSGLPSDRFSAERTGGSVSTLTIQRTQQEDSAVYLCASSSVAGAVEQFFGPGTRLTVL.

The sample holds one count of this clone. The J gene is TRBJ2-7, the V gene TRBV29-1; tentative D call: TRBD2 (5 bases). V was pared by 7 bases and J by 3 bases, with 10 bases between. The CDR3 is 11 residues long. The germline CDR1 and CDR2 sequences are SQVTM and ANQGSEA. The CDR3 region is CSASSDYEQYF. DNA for the CDR3: TGCAGCGCGAGTAGCGACTACGAGCAGTACTTC.

The J gene is TRBJ2-1, the V gene TRBV28, with D possibly matching TRBD2 (6 bases). Trimming shortened V by 2 bases and J by 6 bases, and 8 bases separated the two germline ends. This CDR3 is 13 amino acids long. The germline V gene encodes CDR1 MDHEN and CDR2 SYDVKM. The chain's CDR3 is CASSLGLINEQFF. The CDR3 nucleotides are TGTGCCAGCAGTTTAGGACTAATCAATGAGCAGTTCTTC.

This sequence joins TRBV2 and TRBJ1-2, with D possibly TRBD1 on 6 matching bases. With 6 bases removed from V and 6 bases from J, the gap between germline ends came to 14 bases. Germline assignment: CDR1 SNHLY and CDR2 FYNNEI. This CDR3 contains 13 residues. The CDR3 is CASRVRDTDGYTF. CDR3 nucleotide sequence: TGTGCCAGCAGGGTCAGGGACACTGATGGCTACACCTTC.

The chain is built from TRBV7-8 and TRBJ1-2, with D hard to call. Germline loops: CDR1 SGHVS, CDR2 FQNEAQ. The CDR3 has 15 amino acids. Between the trimmed V and J ends, which lost 0 bases and 3 bases, there was a span of 11 bases. The CDR3 region is CASSLAEGRDYGYTF. The DNA of the CDR3 is TGTGCCAGCAGCTTAGCGGAGGGAAGGGACTATGGCTACACCTTC.

The chain couples TRBV9 to TRBJ2-5; TRBD2 matches at 7 bases. Germline assignment: CDR1 SGDLS and CDR2 YYNGEE. There are 16 residues in the CDR3. The ends lost 4 bases at V and 5 bases at J; junction bases unmatched: 14. The CDR3 is CASSYQAGMEGETQYF. CDR3 DNA: TGTGCCAGCAGCTACCAAGCGGGAATGGAGGGCGAGACCCAGTACTTC.

This chain uses TRBV7-3 with TRBJ2-1; the match to TRBD2 covers 12 bases. This CDR3 is 15 amino acids long. Germline assignment: CDR1 SGHTA and CDR2 FQGTGA. The ends lost 4 bases at V and 4 bases at J; junction bases unmatched: 2. CDR3 loop: CASSSGLAGYNEQFF. The CDR3 DNA sequence: TGTGCCAGCAGCTCCGGACTAGCGGGGTACAATGAGCAGTTCTTC.

V usage is TRBV19 and J usage is TRBJ2-7; 7 bases agree with TRBD2. V shed 8 bases, J shed 4 bases, and the junction held 14 bases outside the gene matches. Germline V CDR1 and CDR2: LNHDA, SQIVND (reference sequence). CDR3 length: 15 amino acids. In nucleotides, the CDR3 is TGTGCCAGTGGAGCTGCGGGAGATGTAGAGTACGAGCAGTACTTC. Its translation is CASGAAGDVEYEQYF.

The count of this clone is one. The chain employs TRBV30 and TRBJ2-7; 9 nucleotides align to TRBD1. The germline V gene encodes CDR1 GTSNPN and CDR2 SVGIG (reference sequence). This CDR3 has 14 residues. Unmatched junction bases numbered 9, after V lost 2 bases and J lost 7 bases. The CDR3 nucleotides are TGTGCCTGGAGTCACAGGGGGCCGCTTGGGGAGCAGTACTTC. Protein product: CAWSHRGPLGEQYF. Full variable domain (rest looked up from reference TRBV30 and TRBJ2-7): SQTIHQWPATLVQPVGSPLSLECTVEGTSNPNLYWYRQAAGRGLQLLFYSVGIGQISSEVPQNLSASRPQDRQFILSSKKLLLSDSGFYLCAWSHRGPLGEQYFGPGTRLTVT.

This chain connects TRBV2 to TRBJ2-1; 8 bases are shared with TRBD2. Per germline, CDR1 SNHLY and CDR2 FYNNEI. V shed 1 base and J 14 bases; nucleotides not matched to a gene: 4. CDR3 size: 12 residues. The CDR3 bases are TGTGCCAGCAGTGAAGTAGCGGGAACGGAGTTCTTC. This translates into CASSEVAGTEFF.

The gene calls are TRBV27 and TRBJ2-5; 11 bases line up with TRBD1. TRBJ2-7 matches the DNA end more closely, so the J call is doubtful. Germline values: CDR1 MNHEY, CDR2 SMNVEV (reference sequence). The CDR3 is made up of 15 amino acids. CDR3 in amino acids: CASSRDRGTSYEQYF. The CDR3 DNA reads as TGTGCCAGCAGCCGGGACAGGGGGACTTCCTACGAGCAGTACTTC.